The sequence of this T cell receptor (beta chain) was determined in a study of vaccination effects on CD4 cells after COVID-19. Antigen-specific CD4+ T cells expanded by the ViraFEST assay with viral peptide pools were then sequenced. Subsequent to a culture period of around 10 days, CD4+ T cells were isolated. A PCR test confirmed that the person had SARS-CoV-2 infection between March and December 2020. BNT162b2 vaccine or mRNA-1273 vaccine was given to participants in two doses. Culturing of two million PBMC per well took place with around 10 IU/ml IL-2 and 10 ug/ml peptides. Turning to this clone: Its antigen remains unknown.

Libraries were prepared by immunoSEQ multiplex PCR; TCRdb keeps only in-frame clonotypes and omits some of them. The profile shows fewer than 15,000 clones, around 73% of them singletons. Germline lookup yields CDR1 MGHRA and CDR2 YSYEKL. The CDR3 covers 19 residues. Trimming removed 4 bases from V and 5 bases from J, with 27 bases in between. The chain employs TRBV4-1 and TRBJ1-5, with a possible D match to TRBD1 (5 bases). The origin of this receptor is a human donor who had a prior SARS-CoV-2 infection. The sample here was CD4+ T cells from PBMCs cultured with HCoV-NL63 spike peptides, taken after COVID-19 vaccination. The CDR3 region is CASSPYAPGTLASYQPQHF. Written as DNA, the CDR3 is TGCGCCAGCAGCCCCTACGCCCCCGGGACCTTGGCCAGCTATCAGCCCCAGCATTTT.